Shown below are 25 T cell receptor beta chains from a single sample sequenced in a study of blood T cell repertoires in COVID-19. Produced via immunoSEQ multiplex PCR; TCRdb's table is partial and in-frame only. This sample has over 150,000 clones; roughly 80% occur once, and the top ten carry roughly 7%. Sequenced material: PBMCs or T cells enriched from blood (not recorded which). Source of these receptors: a middle-aged man who had recovered from COVID-19.

The chain uses TRBV2 and TRBJ2-1; D might be TRBD1 (5 bases). Germline V gives CDR1 SNHLY, CDR2 FYNNEI. Trimming shortened V by 4 bases and J by 3 bases, and 10 bases separated the two germline ends. The CDR3 is 14 amino acids. As DNA, the CDR3 is TGTGCCAGCAGTGCGCAGGGAATCTACAATGAGCAGTTCTTC. This sequence encodes CASSAQGIYNEQFF.

The rearrangement joins TRBV5-1 to TRBJ1-3; D unresolved. V was trimmed by 0 bases and J by 2 bases, leaving 15 bases between them. This CDR3 region has 17 residues. The germline gives CDR1 SGHRS, CDR2 YFSETQ. CDR3 DNA: TGCGCCAGCAGCTTGGCCGCGCGGGTATCGGCTGGAAACACCATATATTTT. Protein: CASSLAARVSAGNTIYF.

The rearrangement uses TRBV13 and TRBJ1-2; D unresolved. This CDR3 comprises 14 residues. CDR1 and CDR2 from the germline V gene are PRHDT and FYEKMQ (reference sequence). The V and J ends lost 3 bases and 0 bases respectively, with 8 bases between them. CDR3 loop: CASSFLRSNYGYTF. The CDR3 DNA sequence: TGTGCCAGCAGCTTCCTACGTTCTAACTATGGCTACACCTTC.

V and J are TRBV9 and TRBJ1-3; no clear D gene. V was shortened by 4 bases and J by 0 bases, with 8 bases between the two germline ends. CDR1 and CDR2 from the germline V gene are SGDLS and YYNGEE. The CDR3 covers 14 residues. CDR3 sequence (DNA): TGTGCCAGCAGCCTGACACTCTCTGGAAACACCATATATTTT. It yields the protein CASSLTLSGNTIYF. Full variable domain (outside the CDR3, taken from reference TRBV9 and TRBJ1-3): DSGVTQTPKHLITATGQRVTLRCSPRSGDLSVYWYQQSLDQGLQFLIQYYNGEERAKGNILERFSAQQFPDLHSELNLSSLELGDSALYFCASSLTLSGNTIYFGEGSWLTVV.

This chain connects TRBV10-1 to TRBJ1-5; the D is unclear. The V end lost 0 bases, the J end lost 13 bases, and 10 bases lay between the germline ends. CDR1 is WNHNN, CDR2 SYGVQD, per germline (reference sequence). The CDR3 consists of 12 residues. In DNA, the CDR3 is TGCGCCAGCAGTGAGTCGTTATCCCCTCAGCATTTT. Translation: CASSESLSPQHF.

The gene calls are TRBV10-3 and TRBJ2-1, with D possibly matching TRBD1 (5 bases). This CDR3 spans 14 amino acids. Germline V gene sequence: CDR1 ENHRY, CDR2 SYGVKD. V was clipped by 2 bases and J by 3 bases, with 8 bases between them. Here the CDR3 reads CAISEQGVYNEQFF. The CDR3 DNA reads as TGTGCCATCAGTGAGCAGGGTGTCTACAATGAGCAGTTCTTC.

The CDR3 is CASSGQGKRGYTF. Here the CDR3 DNA reads TGTGCCAGCAGTGGACAGGGAAAACGGGGCTACACCTTC. The V gene is TRBV2, the J gene TRBJ1-2; 7 bases align to TRBD1. Trimming cost V 4 bases and J 8 bases; bases outside gene matches: 7. Germline CDR1 is SNHLY and CDR2 is FYNNEI. This CDR3 is 13 amino acids long.

The V call is TRBV27, the J call TRBJ2-1; TRBD2 might be the D (6 bases). CDR3 length: 14 residues. With 8 bases removed from V and 8 bases from J, the gap between germline ends came to 19 bases. The germline V gene has CDR1 MNHEY and CDR2 SMNVEV (reference sequence). This chain's CDR3 is CASGMHGGFDEQFF. The CDR3 DNA reads as TGTGCCAGCGGGATGCATGGGGGGTTCGATGAGCAGTTCTTC.

The chain uses TRBV10-3 and TRBJ1-1; D possibly corresponds to TRBD1 (6 bases). The CDR3 is 14 residues long. V was cut by 4 bases and J by 1 base, with 10 bases left in between. CDR1 ENHRY and CDR2 SYGVKD come from the germline V gene. The CDR3 reads CAISARGQNTEAFF. CDR3 in DNA: TGTGCCATCAGTGCCCGGGGACAGAACACTGAAGCTTTCTTT.

The gene calls are TRBV25-1 and TRBJ1-2, with D possibly TRBD1 on 6 matching bases. Germline loops: CDR1 MGHDK, CDR2 SYGVNS. CDR3 length: 16 residues. Deletions cut 2 bases from V and 1 base from J, with 14 bases between. The CDR3: CASSEMGALGNYGYTF. For the CDR3, the DNA is TGTGCCAGCAGTGAAATGGGGGCGCTGGGTAACTATGGCTACACCTTC.

The rearrangement uses TRBV2 and TRBJ1-2, with TRBD1 matching 8 bases. The length of the CDR3 is 15 residues. Unmatched junction bases numbered 3, after V lost 2 bases and J lost 1 base. In germline, CDR1 is SNHLY, CDR2 FYNNEI. The DNA of the CDR3 is TGTGCCAGCAGTGAACAGGGGGCGCATAACTATGGCTACACCTTC. Amino acid sequence: CASSEQGAHNYGYTF.

This clone was counted between two and nine times. The chain has TRBV4-2 and TRBJ1-6; D is uncertain. This CDR3 is 13 amino acids long. V was trimmed by 1 base and J by 10 bases, leaving 8 bases between them. The germline gives CDR1 LGHNA, CDR2 YNFKEQ. The CDR3 nucleotides read TGTGCCAGCAGCCAAGGGAGTCGATCACCCCTCCACTTT. It encodes CASSQGSRSPLHF.

The chain recombines TRBV4-1 with TRBJ2-5; 9 positions agree with TRBD2. CDR1 is MGHRA and CDR2 is YSYEKL in the germline V gene. The CDR3 is 18 residues long. Trimming took 0 bases from V and 4 from J; bases not matched to a gene: 12. DNA of the CDR3: TGCGCCAGCAGCCAAGAAGAATCTAGCGGGGCAAGGGGAGAGACCCAGTACTTC. This gives the protein CASSQEESSGARGETQYF.

The chain combines TRBV28 with TRBJ1-2; weak D call: TRBD1 (6 bases). Germline CDR1 and CDR2: MDHEN and SYDVKM. This CDR3 comprises 15 residues. Trimming removed 2 bases at V and 8 bases at J, with 18 bases between. DNA of the CDR3: TGTGCCAGCAGTTTACCAGGGCTACAGGGTGAAGGCTACACCTTC. Translated: CASSLPGLQGEGYTF.

V and J are TRBV25-1 and TRBJ1-5; 8 bases agree with TRBD1. The CDR3 totals 18 residues. V lost 1 base, J lost 3 bases, and 11 bases stayed unmatched. Germline CDR1 and CDR2: MGHDK and SYGVNS. Here the CDR3 DNA reads TGTGCCAGCAGTGAATTCCTTTACGACAGGGGATCCAATCAGCCCCAGCATTTT. It is translated as CASSEFLYDRGSNQPQHF. The full variable domain, completed using reference TRBV25-1 and TRBJ1-5, is EADIYQTPRYLVIGTGKKITLECSQTMGHDKMYWYQQDPGMELHLIHYSYGVNSTEKGDLSSESTVSRIRTEHFPLTLESARPSHTSQYLCASSEFLYDRGSNQPQHFGDGTRLSIL.

V usage is TRBV19 and J usage is TRBJ1-3; TRBD1 matches 9 bases. Germline V lookup: CDR1 LNHDA, CDR2 SQIVND (reference sequence). Germline trimming cut 7 bases from V and 5 bases from J; bases unmatched to any gene: 15. The CDR3 loop spans 17 amino acids. The chain's CDR3 is CASTQGQGRPRRNTIYF. In nucleotides, the CDR3 is TGTGCCAGTACCCAGGGACAGGGACGCCCCCGGAGAAACACCATATATTTT.

The chain links TRBV2 to TRBJ1-5; TRBD1 matches at 7 bases. Germline assignment: CDR1 SNHLY and CDR2 FYNNEI. This CDR3 is built from 15 residues. J was trimmed by 3 bases and V by 3 bases; bases with no gene match: 5. The CDR3 here is CASSEETGANQPQHF. CDR3 in DNA: TGTGCCAGCAGTGAGGAAACAGGGGCCAATCAGCCCCAGCATTTT.

The chain recombines TRBV9 with TRBJ1-2, with 7 bases fitting TRBD1. V trimming: 1 base; J trimming: 4 bases; junction bases outside the gene matches: 7. The length of the CDR3 is 15 residues. Looked up from germline, CDR1 is SGDLS and CDR2 is YYNGEE. The CDR3 is CASSVSDRVFYGYTF. CDR3 DNA: TGTGCCAGCAGCGTATCCGACAGGGTGTTCTATGGCTACACCTTC.

J is TRBJ1-1 and V is TRBV29-1; 9 bases line up with TRBD1. Per germline, CDR1 SQVTM and CDR2 ANQGSEA. J was trimmed by 7 bases and V by 6 bases; bases with no gene match: 12. The CDR3 extends over 14 amino acids. The CDR3 region is CSVNRGQVNGEAFF. The CDR3 nucleotides are TGCAGCGTAAACAGGGGGCAAGTAAATGGTGAAGCTTTCTTT.

The chain carries TRBV28 and TRBJ2-6; TRBD1 matches 7 bases. The V gene's germline CDR1 is MDHEN and CDR2 SYDVKM. The CDR3 contains 16 residues. The junction had 5 bases not matched to a gene; V was cut back by 6 bases and J by 0 bases. The CDR3 DNA sequence: TGTGCCAGCAGCGGACAGGTGCTCTCTGGGGCCAACGTCCTGACTTTC. This codes for CASSGQVLSGANVLTF.

The genes are TRBV7-3 and TRBJ2-3; 7 positions match TRBD2. V shed 6 bases, J shed 0 bases, and the junction held 6 bases outside the gene matches. Germline V gene sequence: CDR1 SGHTA, CDR2 FQGTGA. This CDR3 region has 15 residues. The CDR3 protein is CASSKDGGSTDTQYF. The DNA of the CDR3 is TGTGCCAGCAGTAAAGACGGGGGGAGCACAGATACGCAGTATTTT. Using reference TRBV7-3 and TRBJ2-3 for the parts outside the CDR3, the full variable domain is GAGVSQTPSNKVTEKGKYVELRCDPISGHTALYWYRQSLGQGPEFLIYFQGTGAADDSGLPNDRFFAVRPEGSVSTLKIQRTERGDSAVYLCASSKDGGSTDTQYFGPGTRLTVL.

This rearrangement joins TRBV13 to TRBJ2-2, with D tentatively TRBD1 (5 bases). The CDR3 length is 18 residues. The germline CDR1 and CDR2 sequences are PRHDT and FYEKMQ (reference sequence). V shed 7 bases and J shed 6 bases, with 27 bases lying between them. CDR3 sequence reads: CASTTSNLGQGASGELFF. CDR3 sequence (DNA): TGTGCCAGCACGACTTCCAACCTGGGGCAGGGTGCCTCCGGGGAGCTGTTTTTT.

The genes are TRBV9 and TRBJ1-2, with 7 positions matching TRBD1. The V and J ends lost 4 bases and 10 bases, in that order; junction bases with no gene match: 10. CDR1 SGDLS and CDR2 YYNGEE come from the germline V gene. This CDR3 has 13 amino acids. The CDR3 DNA follows: TGTGCCAGCAGCCTAGGGGGCGCGGGGCCCTACACCTTC. It yields the protein CASSLGGAGPYTF.

The rearrangement uses TRBV6-1 and TRBJ1-2; unclear D gene. The germline gives CDR1 MNHNS, CDR2 SASEGT. There are 12 residues in the CDR3. V gave up 7 bases and J gave up 4 bases, with 10 bases separating them. The CDR3 region has the DNA TGTGCCAGCACAGATCTTCTCTATGGCTACACCTTC. Protein: CASTDLLYGYTF.

The sample holds one count of this clone. CDR3 bases: TGTGCCAGCAGCCTTATCAGGGGGGCGGATACGCAGTATTTT. It is translated as CASSLIRGADTQYF. V and J are TRBV11-2 and TRBJ2-3; D might be TRBD1 (7 bases). With 5 bases removed from V and 6 bases from J, the gap between germline ends came to 15 bases. This CDR3 spans 14 amino acids. Looked up from germline, CDR1 is SGHAT and CDR2 is FQNNGV.